One sample yielded the 30 T cell receptor beta chains listed below, sequenced in a study of T cells after yellow fever vaccination (dated by TCRdb to about 2019). In the paper's terms, the treatment or condition label means: live attenuated yellow fever vaccine strain. Libraries were built with 5' RACE. Data came from an Illumina NovaSeq 6000. TCRdb applied fastp at Q25 and MiXCR to the public reads, then kept only in-frame beta chains. CDR3 protein duplicates are merged, each entry listing the most common genes and DNA. The table for this sample lists some 390,000 distinct CDR3 sequences; 18% of them were counted only once. The top ten clones comprise roughly a sixth of the sample. Material: PBMCs, obtained before the yellow fever booster vaccination. These receptors originate from a young man who received the YFV17D yellow fever vaccine.

The V gene is TRBV5-1, the J gene TRBJ2-2; the match to TRBD1 covers 9 bases. With 6 bases clipped from V and 5 bases from J, the junction kept 5 bases outside the gene matches. The CDR3 contains 14 residues. Per germline, CDR1 SGHRS and CDR2 YFSETQ. The CDR3 DNA reads as TGCGCCAGCAACCGGGACAGGGATACCGGGGAGCTGTTTTTT. It translates to CASNRDRDTGELFF.

The chain carries TRBV15 and TRBJ2-2, with D possibly TRBD1 on 6 matching bases. The CDR3 length is 19 residues. Germline assignment: CDR1 LNHNV and CDR2 YYDKDF (reference sequence). V was shortened by 5 bases and J by 1 base, with 23 bases between the two germline ends. CDR3 nucleotides: TGTGCCACCAGCGCCTTAGGGGGACACGCCGACATGAACACCGGGGAGCTGTTTTTT. Its protein is CATSALGGHADMNTGELFF.

The chain combines TRBV7-2 with TRBJ2-2; 9 bases are shared with TRBD2. Germline V gene lookup returns CDR1 SGHTA and CDR2 FQGNSA. The junction had 9 bases not matched to a gene; V was cut back by 7 bases and J by 6 bases. CDR3 length: 15 residues. CDR3 protein: CASMRRGGQAGELFF. The CDR3, as DNA: TGTGCCAGCATGAGGCGGGGGGGTCAGGCCGGGGAGCTGTTTTTT.

This clonotype was observed a handful of times. The chain recombines TRBV7-2 with TRBJ1-5, with D unresolved. With 5 bases removed from V and 0 bases from J, the gap between germline ends came to 8 bases. The CDR3 runs to 14 residues. CDR1 is SGHTA and CDR2 is FQGNSA in the germline V gene. CDR3 nucleotide sequence: TGTGCCAGCAGCCATGGTTATAGCAATCAGCCCCAGCATTTT. It encodes CASSHGYSNQPQHF.

This CDR3 is CASSQEMSGGALDTQYF. The CDR3 nucleotides read TGTGCCAGCAGCCAAGAAATGAGCGGGGGGGCTTTGGATACGCAGTATTTT. The chain carries TRBV4-2 and TRBJ2-3; 10 nucleotides agree with TRBD2. This CDR3 is built from 17 residues. In germline, CDR1 is LGHNA, CDR2 YNFKEQ. Trimming took 0 bases from V and 6 from J; bases not matched to a gene: 9.

This clonotype was detected only a few times. The rearrangement joins TRBV20-1 to TRBJ2-7; 7 bases agree with TRBD1. V shed 6 bases, J shed 3 bases, and the junction held 2 bases outside the gene matches. Germline values: CDR1 DFQATT, CDR2 SNEGSKA (reference sequence). This CDR3 has 11 amino acids. The CDR3 sequence is CSAGTDYEQYV. The CDR3 DNA sequence: TGCAGTGCCGGGACAGACTACGAGCAGTACGTC.

This clonotype was picked up a small number of times. The chain combines TRBV7-2 with TRBJ2-7; 10 bases match TRBD1. The CDR3 extends over 19 amino acids. V lost 4 bases and J lost 4; bases outside the gene matches: 19. Germline V gene lookup returns CDR1 SGHTA and CDR2 FQGNSA. The CDR3: CASSSHTTVGTGAMYEQYF. CDR3 DNA: TGTGCCAGCAGCTCGCACACCACCGTCGGGACAGGGGCGATGTACGAGCAGTACTTC.

This chain joins TRBV19 and TRBJ1-1, with 7 nucleotides matching TRBD1. Unmatched junction bases numbered 6, after V lost 3 bases and J lost 5 bases. The CDR3 consists of 14 residues. CDR1 and CDR2 (germline): LNHDA, SQIVND (reference sequence). CDR3: CASSMTGLRTEAFF. The CDR3 DNA is TGTGCCAGTAGTATGACAGGGCTAAGGACTGAAGCTTTCTTT.

As concerns this clonotype: Germline is not matched at one junction end, which may reflect a read error. CDR3 DNA: TGCGCCAGCAGCTTGGGTACCGGGGGGTGGGCAGATGCGCAGTATTTT. Amino acids: CASSLGTGGWADAQYF. V usage is TRBV5-1 and J usage is TRBJ2-3; 7 nucleotides line up with TRBD2. CDR1 and CDR2 from the germline V gene are SGHRS and YFSETQ. This CDR3 comprises 16 residues.

There are a few counts of this clonotype. The gene calls are TRBV5-4 and TRBJ2-5; TRBD1 matches at 10 bases. The CDR3 consists of 13 residues. With 5 bases clipped from V and 3 bases from J, the junction kept 1 base outside the gene matches. Germline V gives CDR1 SGHNT, CDR2 YYREEE (reference sequence). CDR3 bases: TGTGCCAGCAGGACAGGGGGCGAAGAGACCCAGTACTTC. Residues: CASRTGGEETQYF.

This clonotype appeared a few times. The chain uses TRBV6-5 and TRBJ2-1; TRBD2 is a possible D gene (6 bases). The CDR3 has 15 amino acids. The ends were cut back, 5 bases at V and 4 bases at J, with 15 bases in the middle. Germline V gives CDR1 MNHEY, CDR2 SVGAGI. The CDR3 nucleotides read TGTGCCAGCAGTCCCTCCTCGGGGGATTACAATGAGCAGTTCTTC. Translating gives CASSPSSGDYNEQFF.

In its sample, this clonotype was seen a few times. The chain employs TRBV7-3 and TRBJ2-3; tentative D call: TRBD2 (5 bases). V was cut by 5 bases and J by 2 bases, with 17 bases left in between. CDR3 length: 16 amino acids. Per germline, CDR1 SGHTA and CDR2 FQGTGA. The CDR3 is CASSLRPGWDTDTQYF. In DNA form, the CDR3 reads TGTGCCAGCAGCCTACGCCCGGGGTGGGACACAGATACGCAGTATTTT. The full variable domain, with the rest looked up from reference TRBV7-3 and TRBJ2-3, is GAGVSQTPSNKVTEKGKYVELRCDPISGHTALYWYRQSLGQGPEFLIYFQGTGAADDSGLPNDRFFAVRPEGSVSTLKIQRTERGDSAVYLCASSLRPGWDTDTQYFGPGTRLTVL.

The chain links TRBV7-2 to TRBJ1-3, with D unresolved. Germline V gene sequence: CDR1 SGHTA, CDR2 FQGNSA. This CDR3 has 12 amino acids. The V gene lost 5 bases and the J gene lost 7 bases, with 9 bases spanning the gap. This chain's CDR3 is CASSVQGNTIYF. The CDR3 DNA follows: TGTGCCAGCAGCGTCCAAGGGAACACCATATATTTT.

The V gene is TRBV20-1, the J gene TRBJ1-1; D is uncertain. The germline V gene has CDR1 DFQATT and CDR2 SNEGSKA (reference sequence). The ends were cut back, 5 bases at V and 7 bases at J, with 11 bases in the middle. The CDR3 is made up of 11 amino acids. CDR3 in DNA: TGCAGTGCTCCCCGACGGGTTGAAGCTTTCTTT. This encodes CSAPRRVEAFF.

The chain combines TRBV6-2 or TRBV6-3 with TRBJ2-7; D is perhaps TRBD2 (6 bases). CDR3 length: 15 residues. Trimming left V 0 bases short and J 7 bases short, with 16 bases between. CDR1 is MNHEY and CDR2 is SVGEGT in the germline V gene. The CDR3 DNA reads TGTGCCAGCAGTTACTCTACCGTTCGCCGGGGGGAGCAGTACTTC. This encodes CASSYSTVRRGEQYF.

The chain recombines TRBV4-3 with TRBJ2-3; D gene uncertain. Germline values: CDR1 LGHNA, CDR2 YSLEER. The length of the CDR3 is 15 residues. V lost 4 bases and J lost 2, with 13 bases in between. The DNA of the CDR3 is TGCGCCAGCAGCCTACAGATTTCCAACACAGATACGCAGTATTTT. As protein: CASSLQISNTDTQYF.

V and J are TRBV7-9 and TRBJ2-1; TRBD2 matches 7 bases. CDR3 size: 15 residues. CDR1 is SEHNR and CDR2 is FQNEAQ in the germline V gene (reference sequence). The trim removed 5 bases at V and 0 bases at J, leaving 4 bases unmatched. CDR3 in DNA: TGTGCCAGCAGCGGGGGGGGGATCTCCTACAATGAGCAGTTCTTC. This sequence encodes CASSGGGISYNEQFF.

This sequence joins TRBV5-1 and TRBJ2-3; 12 bases align to TRBD1. Germline CDR1 SGHRS, CDR2 YFSETQ. V lost 4 bases to trimming and J lost 4 bases; unmatched junction nucleotides: 7. The CDR3 consists of 16 residues. The CDR3 is CASSVPGQGAADTQYF. The CDR3 bases are TGCGCCAGCAGCGTTCCGGGACAGGGGGCCGCAGATACGCAGTATTTT.

A few counts support this clonotype. The chain employs TRBV5-4 and TRBJ2-3; 7 bases are a match to TRBD1. This CDR3 is 15 amino acids long. CDR1 and CDR2 from the germline V gene are SGHNT and YYREEE (reference sequence). The V segment lost 4 bases and the J segment 0 bases; nucleotides outside the gene matches: 5. The DNA of the CDR3 is TGTGCCAGCAGCCGACCGGGACAGAGCACAGATACGCAGTATTTT. It encodes CASSRPGQSTDTQYF.

This clonotype was seen ten or more times. This rearrangement joins TRBV20-1 to TRBJ1-6, with D unresolved. The CDR3 loop spans 14 amino acids. Germline CDR1 and CDR2: DFQATT and SNEGSKA (reference sequence). Trimming took off 4 bases at V and 0 bases at J, with 7 bases between the two ends. CDR3 in amino acids: CSAIQSSYNSPLHF. DNA for the CDR3: TGCAGTGCTATACAGAGCTCCTATAATTCACCCCTCCACTTT.

This clonotype was seen more than once but under ten times. The J gene is TRBJ1-1, the V gene TRBV7-9; no clear D gene. V was trimmed by 1 base and J by 0 bases, leaving 15 bases between them. The V gene's germline CDR1 is SEHNR and CDR2 FQNEAQ (reference sequence). The CDR3 loop spans 17 amino acids. Here the CDR3 DNA reads TGTGCCAGCAGCTTAGTGGGGAGGGTCGGGATGAACACTGAAGCTTTCTTT. It is translated as CASSLVGRVGMNTEAFF.

This clonotype was counted only a few times. The genes are TRBV5-1 and TRBJ2-3; D ambiguous. The CDR3 contains 12 residues. Germline CDR1 and CDR2: SGHRS and YFSETQ. With 2 bases removed from V and 6 bases from J, the gap between germline ends came to 7 bases. The CDR3 loop reads CASSFRPDTQYF. CDR3 coding DNA: TGCGCCAGCAGCTTCAGACCCGATACGCAGTATTTT.

CDR3 bases: TGCAGTGCTTCACTAGCGGGGGGCACCACCTACAATGAGCAGTTCTTC. Protein sequence: CSASLAGGTTYNEQFF. V gene TRBV20-1 combines with J gene TRBJ2-1, with 12 bases identical to TRBD2. V shed 5 bases and J 2 bases; nucleotides not matched to a gene: 7. Per germline, CDR1 DFQATT and CDR2 SNEGSKA (reference sequence). CDR3 length: 16 residues.

A few counts support this clonotype. The V gene is TRBV29-1, the J gene TRBJ1-2; the match to TRBD1 covers 7 bases. Per the germline V gene, CDR1 is SQVTM and CDR2 is ANQGSEA. Trimming removed 6 bases from V and 8 bases from J; junction bases left unmatched: 12. The CDR3 runs to 13 residues. CDR3 region: CSVDLITGDGYTF. The CDR3 nucleotides are TGCAGCGTCGATCTAATAACAGGGGACGGCTACACCTTC.

This clonotype has only a few counts. The chain uses TRBV7-9 and TRBJ2-3, with a tentative D call TRBD2 (5 bases). The CDR3 sequence is 15 residues long. The germline V gene has CDR1 SEHNR and CDR2 FQNEAQ (reference sequence). V was pared by 4 bases and J by 4 bases, with 15 bases between. CDR3 sequence: CASSYTVNGADTQYF. The CDR3, as DNA: TGTGCCAGCAGCTACACAGTTAACGGGGCAGATACGCAGTATTTT.

V gene TRBV12-3 or TRBV12-4 combines with J gene TRBJ2-6; TRBD1 matches at 12 bases. J was trimmed by 3 bases and V by 4 bases; bases with no gene match: 13. This CDR3 is built from 20 residues. Here the CDR3 reads CASSSPWGGTGGIGANVLTF. The CDR3 DNA reads TGTGCCAGCAGTTCCCCATGGGGGGGGACAGGGGGCATTGGGGCCAACGTCCTGACTTTC.

This clonotype was counted between two and nine times. The V and J genes are TRBV6-5 and TRBJ2-1; D remains unclear. CDR3 length: 12 amino acids. V dropped 6 bases and J dropped 7 bases, with 10 bases sitting between them. The germline V gene has CDR1 MNHEY and CDR2 SVGAGI. The CDR3 DNA reads as TGTGCCAGCAGAACCCCCCATAATGAGCAGTTCTTC. Protein: CASRTPHNEQFF.

This clonotype came up many times. The CDR3 spells CASSLRSGQPQHF. Here the CDR3 DNA reads TGTGCCAGCAGTCTAAGGTCGGGACAGCCCCAGCATTTT. This chain uses TRBV12-3 or TRBV12-4 with TRBJ1-5; the D is unclear. There are 13 residues in the CDR3. Trimming removed 5 bases at V and 7 bases at J, with 12 bases between.

The rearrangement links TRBV20-1 to TRBJ2-1, with D unclear. The CDR3 has 16 residues. The germline V and J ends were trimmed by 3 bases and 0 bases, with 15 bases remaining between them. Germline V CDR1 and CDR2: DFQATT, SNEGSKA (reference sequence). The CDR3 sequence is CSARALAPSSYNEQFF. CDR3 nucleotides: TGCAGTGCTAGGGCCCTTGCGCCGAGCTCCTACAATGAGCAGTTCTTC.

The chain joins TRBV6-5 to TRBJ1-1; unclear D gene. The V gene's germline CDR1 is MNHEY and CDR2 SVGAGI. Trimming cost V 0 bases and J 7 bases, with 12 bases left between them. The CDR3 totals 14 residues. CDR3 region: CASSYSSADNEAFF. The CDR3 region has the DNA TGTGCCAGCAGTTACTCATCGGCAGACAATGAAGCTTTCTTT.